Below, 8 T cell receptor beta chains from the same sample are listed, as sequenced in a study of blood T cell repertoires in COVID-19. The method was immunoSEQ multiplex PCR; TCRdb's version includes in-frame clones alone and lacks a portion of them. Of 80,000 to 100,000 clones detected, 80% appear once; the ten largest clones hold approximately 10%. The material sequenced was peripheral blood. Every receptor here comes from an older woman with acute or convalescent COVID-19.

This clone was counted a single time. V gene TRBV5-1 combines with J gene TRBJ2-1; TRBD2 is a possible D gene (6 bases). This CDR3 region has 16 residues. V was clipped by 0 bases and J by 0 bases, with 10 bases between them. Germline CDR1 reads SGHRS; CDR2 reads YFSETQ. In nucleotides, the CDR3 is TGCGCCAGCAGCTTGGGGGACTTCCTCTCCTACAATGAGCAGTTCTTC. It translates to CASSLGDFLSYNEQFF. The whole variable domain, filled in from reference TRBV5-1 and TRBJ2-1, reads KAGVTQTPRYLIKTRGQQVTLSCSPISGHRSVSWYQQTPGQGLQFLFEYFSETQRNKGNFPGRFSGRQFSNSRSEMNVSTLELGDSALYLCASSLGDFLSYNEQFFGPGTRLTVL.

The chain has TRBV28 and TRBJ2-1; weak D call: TRBD1 (6 bases). This CDR3 spans 16 amino acids. Germline CDR1 MDHEN, CDR2 SYDVKM. V was pared by 5 bases and J by 3 bases, with 17 bases between. The CDR3, as DNA: TGTGCCAGCAGTCTCACCGGGACACCGGGCTACAATGAGCAGTTCTTC. Translated, it gives CASSLTGTPGYNEQFF.

The chain couples TRBV5-1 to TRBJ1-6, with D possibly matching TRBD1 (6 bases). Germline V gene sequence: CDR1 SGHRS, CDR2 YFSETQ. The CDR3 covers 13 residues. V lost 2 bases, J lost 9 bases, and 9 bases lay in between. The CDR3: CASSFSRGSPLHF. In nucleotides, the CDR3 is TGCGCCAGCAGCTTCTCCAGGGGTTCACCCCTCCACTTT.

The gene calls are TRBV6-5 and TRBJ2-1; 9 nucleotides align to TRBD2. The germline V gene encodes CDR1 MNHEY and CDR2 SVGAGI. Trimming at V came to 6 bases and at J to 2 bases, leaving 5 bases not matched to a gene. The CDR3 length is 15 residues. CDR3 in DNA: TGTGCCAGCAGGGGACTAGCCGCGACCTACAATGAGCAGTTCTTC. Translating it yields CASRGLAATYNEQFF.

The chain is built from TRBV7-9 and TRBJ1-1, with 8 bases lining up with TRBD1. CDR3 size: 14 residues. Trimming took 7 bases from V and 0 from J; bases not matched to a gene: 4. Germline V CDR1 and CDR2: SEHNR, FQNEAQ (reference sequence). This chain's CDR3 is CASIPGQVNTEAFF. DNA for the CDR3: TGTGCCAGCATCCCGGGACAGGTGAACACTGAAGCTTTCTTT.

The chain uses TRBV5-1 and TRBJ2-7; D unclear. The CDR3 is 13 residues long. Germline-derived CDR1 and CDR2 are SGHRS and YFSETQ. V lost 0 bases to trimming and J lost 1 base, with 5 bases between them. CDR3 coding DNA: TGCGCCAGCAGCTTGGACGGGTCCTACGAGCAGTACTTC. Translating it yields CASSLDGSYEQYF.

The chain combines TRBV7-8 with TRBJ1-2, with 7 bases matching TRBD1. This CDR3 has 14 residues. In germline, CDR1 is SGHVS, CDR2 FQNEAQ. V shed 5 bases, J shed 4 bases, and the junction held 7 bases outside the gene matches. CDR3 residues: CASSPGGYGYGYTF. The CDR3 DNA is TGTGCCAGCAGCCCAGGGGGATACGGCTATGGCTACACCTTC.

This rearrangement joins TRBV6-5 to TRBJ1-2, with 7 bases fitting TRBD1. Germline loops: CDR1 MNHEY, CDR2 SVGAGI. V lost 5 bases, J lost 3 bases, and 3 bases stayed unmatched. The CDR3 has 13 amino acids. In DNA, the CDR3 is TGTGCCAGCAGTCTAGACAGGGACTATGGCTACACCTTC. As protein: CASSLDRDYGYTF.